This passage covers 21 T cell receptor beta chains from one sample sequenced in a study of blood T cell repertoires in COVID-19 (dated by TCRdb to 2018 to 2021). The library came from the immunoSEQ multiplex PCR assay. TCRdb stores this immuneACCESS table with in-frame sequences only. Part of the clones is absent; in the studies checked, under half of the shortfall reflects unresolved V genes, and no reason is known for the rest. The sample table contains approximately 340,000 clones; only one count was recorded for approximately 91% of them. The ten largest clones represent around 0.86% of the sample. Sequenced: PBMCs or T cells enriched from blood (not recorded which). Receptor source: a woman between 40 and 55 years old who had been exposed to COVID-19.

J is TRBJ2-7 and V is TRBV30, with TRBD1 matching over 8 bases. The CDR3 is made up of 13 amino acids. Trimming cost V 8 bases and J 4 bases; bases outside gene matches: 10. Per germline, CDR1 GTSNPN and CDR2 SVGIG (reference sequence). CDR3: CAQTTGAQYEQYF. In nucleotides, the CDR3 is TGTGCCCAAACGACAGGGGCCCAATACGAGCAGTACTTC. The variable domain in full, completed from reference TRBV30 and TRBJ2-7, reads SQTIHQWPATLVQPVGSPLSLECTVEGTSNPNLYWYRQAAGRGLQLLFYSVGIGQISSEVPQNLSASRPQDRQFILSSKKLLLSDSGFYLCAQTTGAQYEQYFGPGTRLTVT.

The chain joins TRBV7-8 to TRBJ1-3; no reliable D call. This CDR3 has 18 residues. V shed 5 bases and J shed 0 bases, with 20 bases lying between them. Germline lookup yields CDR1 SGHVS and CDR2 FQNEAQ. The CDR3 DNA reads TGTGCCAGCAGCCCCCTCGCCGCAAAGCCAGGCTCTGGAAACACCATATATTTT. Amino acid sequence: CASSPLAAKPGSGNTIYF.

CDR3 residues: CASSGRGQGSPLHF. CDR3 DNA sequence: TGTGCCAGTAGTGGCAGGGGGCAAGGTTCACCCCTCCACTTT. This rearrangement joins TRBV19 to TRBJ1-6, with TRBD1 identical over 8 bases. The trim removed 5 bases at V and 9 bases at J, leaving 6 bases unmatched. The CDR3 loop spans 14 amino acids. Germline V gene data show CDR1 as LNHDA and CDR2 as SQIVND (reference sequence).

This chain connects TRBV12-5 to TRBJ1-6; D may be TRBD1 (5 bases). The CDR3 contains 16 residues. The germline CDR1 and CDR2 sequences are LGHNT and FRNRAP. Between the trimmed V and J ends, which lost 6 bases and 13 bases, there was a span of 25 bases. CDR3 amino acids: CASGWTRGSPTDPLHF. CDR3 bases: TGTGCTAGTGGATGGACAAGGGGCTCCCCGACAGATCCCCTCCACTTT.

The chain is built from TRBV15 and TRBJ1-3; 7 bases line up with TRBD1. Germline lookup yields CDR1 LNHNV and CDR2 YYDKDF (reference sequence). The J segment lost 0 bases and the V segment lost 2 bases, leaving 4 bases of the junction unmatched. CDR3 length: 16 amino acids. The CDR3 protein is CATSRKGAISGNTIYF. CDR3 sequence (DNA): TGTGCCACCAGCAGAAAGGGGGCAATCTCTGGAAACACCATATATTTT. The full variable domain, in which reference TRBV15 and TRBJ1-3 provide the parts outside the CDR3, is DAMVIQNPRYQVTQFGKPVTLSCSQTLNHNVMYWYQQKSSQAPKLLFHYYDKDFNNEADTPDNFQSRRPNTSFCFLDIRSPGLGDTAMYLCATSRKGAISGNTIYFGEGSWLTVV.

The chain recombines TRBV5-8 with TRBJ2-7; 10 bases map to TRBD1. This CDR3 has 15 amino acids. Trimming cost V 0 bases and J 4 bases; bases outside gene matches: 4. Germline V lookup: CDR1 SGHTS, CDR2 YDEGEE. For the CDR3, the DNA is TGTGCCAGCAGCTTGGGACAGGGGGCGACGTACGAGCAGTACTTC. This gives the protein CASSLGQGATYEQYF.

V and J are TRBV7-2 and TRBJ1-5, with TRBD1 matching 10 bases. The V gene end was trimmed by 5 bases and the J gene end by 5 bases; junction bases not matched to a gene: 6. Germline CDR1 and CDR2: SGHTA and FQGNSA. The CDR3 spans 15 residues. In DNA form, the CDR3 reads TGTGCCAGCAGCCGGACAGGGGGGCTTTATCAGCCCCAGCATTTT. It specifies CASSRTGGLYQPQHF.

This clone has a single count. This chain connects TRBV19 to TRBJ1-2; D is perhaps TRBD1 (6 bases). From germline, CDR1 is LNHDA and CDR2 SQIVND (reference sequence). The CDR3 loop spans 13 amino acids. Trimming pared 4 bases from V and 4 bases from J, leaving 10 bases between. This chain's CDR3 is CASSKGVLYGYTF. In DNA, the CDR3 is TGTGCCAGTAGTAAGGGGGTTCTCTATGGCTACACCTTC.

The chain employs TRBV5-4 and TRBJ2-7, with TRBD1 identical over 10 bases. Per germline, CDR1 SGHNT and CDR2 YYREEE (reference sequence). Unmatched junction bases numbered 5, after V lost 4 bases and J lost 1 base. CDR3 length: 15 amino acids. The CDR3 is CASSQPGQGSYEQYF. The CDR3 DNA sequence: TGTGCCAGCAGCCAGCCGGGACAGGGGTCCTACGAGCAGTACTTC.

CDR3 protein: CASSPWGRDNSPLHF. The DNA of the CDR3 is TGTGCCAGTAGTCCCTGGGGCAGGGATAATTCACCCCTCCACTTT. The rearrangement uses TRBV19 and TRBJ1-6; TRBD1 might be the D (5 bases). The germline V gene has CDR1 LNHDA and CDR2 SQIVND (reference sequence). The CDR3 has 15 amino acids. Trimming stripped 5 bases from V and 5 bases from J, with 13 bases between. Variable domain in full (rest from reference TRBV19 and TRBJ1-6): DGGITQSPKYLFRKEGQNVTLSCEQNLNHDAMYWYRQDPGQGLRLIYYSQIVNDFQKGDIAEGYSVSREKKESFPLTVTSAQKNPTAFYLCASSPWGRDNSPLHFGNGTRLTVT.

The chain has TRBV19 and TRBJ2-2; no clear D. Deletions cut 3 bases from V and 7 bases from J, with 12 bases between. This CDR3 spans 14 amino acids. Germline V lookup: CDR1 LNHDA, CDR2 SQIVND (reference sequence). The CDR3 DNA sequence: TGTGCCAGTAGTATCTTTAGTCGCGGCGGGGAGCTGTTTTTT. Translated: CASSIFSRGGELFF.

The rearrangement links TRBV7-8 to TRBJ1-2; 8 nucleotides line up with TRBD1. This CDR3 spans 13 amino acids. Germline V gene data show CDR1 as SGHVS and CDR2 as FQNEAQ. After removal of 4 bases from V and 8 bases from J, the junction contained 6 bases not matched to a gene. This CDR3 is CASSSDRARGYTF. CDR3 sequence (DNA): TGTGCCAGCAGCTCGGACAGGGCTCGAGGCTACACCTTC.

V usage is TRBV18 and J usage is TRBJ1-2; possible D gene TRBD1, 5 bases. The V and J ends lost 0 bases and 5 bases respectively, with 10 bases between them. The germline V gene has CDR1 KGHSH and CDR2 LQKENI. The CDR3 is made up of 14 amino acids. The CDR3 sequence is CASSPPGPRYGYTF. As DNA, the CDR3 is TGTGCCAGCTCACCACCGGGGCCGAGGTATGGCTACACCTTC.

This rearrangement joins TRBV25-1 to TRBJ1-2, with a tentative D call TRBD1 (5 bases). Between the trimmed V and J ends, which lost 6 bases and 4 bases, there was a span of 6 bases. Per germline, CDR1 MGHDK and CDR2 SYGVNS. CDR3 length: 11 residues. The chain's CDR3 is CASRGGYGYTF. The CDR3 DNA is TGTGCCAGCAGGGGGGGCTATGGCTACACCTTC.

The V and J genes are TRBV27 and TRBJ1-3, with TRBD1 matching 7 bases. V lost 8 bases and J lost 14; bases outside the gene matches: 12. CDR3 size: 12 residues. Germline V CDR1 and CDR2: MNHEY, SMNVEV (reference sequence). CDR3 sequence: CASGLDRLNVYF. The CDR3 bases are TGTGCCAGCGGCTTGGACAGGTTGAACGTATATTTT.

The chain uses TRBV5-6 and TRBJ1-2; possibly TRBD1 for D (5 bases). The CDR3 contains 14 residues. With 4 bases removed from V and 3 bases from J, the gap between germline ends came to 13 bases. Germline lookup yields CDR1 SGHDT and CDR2 YYEEEE. CDR3 amino acids: CASSPSPRDYGYTF. The CDR3 DNA reads as TGTGCCAGCAGCCCGAGCCCCAGGGACTATGGCTACACCTTC.

V usage is TRBV3-1 (or the pseudogene TRBV3-2) and J usage is TRBJ2-6; tentatively, D is TRBD1 (5 bases). The CDR3 has 19 residues. Trimming removed 4 bases at V and 0 bases at J, with 19 bases between. CDR1 is LGHDT, CDR2 YNNKEL, per germline (reference sequence). The CDR3 DNA reads as TGTGCCAGCAGCCCAGGGTCGGGTAGGCTGAGCTCTGGGGCCAACGTCCTGACTTTC. This gives the protein CASSPGSGRLSSGANVLTF.

The chain recombines TRBV2 with TRBJ1-1, with a tentative D call TRBD1 (6 bases). Germline V gives CDR1 SNHLY, CDR2 FYNNEI. V was trimmed by 3 bases and J by 12 bases, leaving 14 bases between them. This CDR3 is 12 amino acids long. The CDR3 DNA follows: TGTGCCAGCAGTGAGGGGGCGTACAGGACTTTCTTT. It yields the protein CASSEGAYRTFF.

The rearrangement uses TRBV11-1 and TRBJ1-4, with unresolved D. With 2 bases removed from V and 7 bases from J, the gap between germline ends came to 11 bases. Germline values: CDR1 SGHAT, CDR2 FQDESV (reference sequence). The CDR3 runs to 14 residues. Written as DNA, the CDR3 is TGTGCCAGCAGCTTACCGGGGTCCAGTGAAAAACTGTTTTTT. It yields the protein CASSLPGSSEKLFF. Supplemented by reference TRBV11-1 and TRBJ1-4, the full variable domain reads EAEVAQSPRYKITEKSQAVAFWCDPISGHATLYWYRQILGQGPELLVQFQDESVVDDSQLPKDRFSAERLKGVDSTLKIQPAELGDSAMYLCASSLPGSSEKLFFGSGTQLSVL.

The chain is built from TRBV11-3 and TRBJ1-3; 8 bases fit TRBD1. The CDR3 totals 14 residues. V lost 8 bases, J lost 5 bases, and 8 bases stayed unmatched. Germline-derived CDR1 and CDR2 are SGHNT and YENEEA. The CDR3 region is CASVDRGSRNTIYF. The CDR3 DNA follows: TGTGCCAGCGTCGACAGGGGTAGTAGAAACACCATATATTTT.

The genes are TRBV5-5 and TRBJ1-4, with D perhaps matching TRBD1 (5 bases). Germline V CDR1 and CDR2: SGHKS, YYEKEE (reference sequence). CDR3 length: 15 amino acids. V was pared by 4 bases and J by 8 bases, with 18 bases between. CDR3: CASSDRPRDEEKLFF. In DNA form, the CDR3 reads TGTGCCAGCAGCGACCGGCCCAGGGATGAAGAAAAACTGTTTTTT. The variable domain in full, completed from reference TRBV5-5 and TRBJ1-4, reads DAGVTQSPTHLIKTRGQQVTLRCSPISGHKSVSWYQQVLGQGPQFIFQYYEKEERGRGNFPDRFSARQFPNYSSELNVNALLLGDSALYLCASSDRPRDEEKLFFGSGTQLSVL.